Each of the 18 T cell receptor beta chains below was sequenced from the same sample in a study of radiation and T cells in renal cell carcinoma. The time point denotes: blood 4 weeks post-SBRT, at nephrectomy. Noted treatment: 15 Gy SBRT to primary tumor, nephrectomy 4 weeks later. Data came from immunoSEQ multiplex PCR; TCRdb stores just in-frame clones and leaves some out. The sample yields 40,000 to 45,000 clones, about 82% seen once. Sequencing used blood, obtained from a patient whose treatment included radiotherapy and nephrectomy. The receptors were sampled from a woman in her seventies with renal cell carcinoma.

The V gene is TRBV2, the J gene TRBJ2-5; no reliable D call. V gave up 4 bases and J gave up 3 bases, with 9 bases separating them. Germline V lookup: CDR1 SNHLY, CDR2 FYNNEI. The CDR3 is made up of 13 amino acids. The CDR3 spells CASSGPHKETQYF. For the CDR3, the DNA is TGTGCCAGCAGTGGACCCCACAAAGAGACCCAGTACTTC.

The rearrangement uses TRBV4-1 and TRBJ2-1; D unclear. V shed 1 base and J shed 6 bases, with 10 bases lying between them. Germline V gene lookup returns CDR1 MGHRA and CDR2 YSYEKL. The CDR3 loop spans 14 amino acids. In DNA, the CDR3 is TGCGCCAGCAGCCAAGCGATAGTCGGCAATGAGCAGTTCTTC. Its translation: CASSQAIVGNEQFF.

With regard to this clone: This likely traces to a read error, being one base from a far larger clone. The chain has TRBV7-2 and TRBJ1-2, with D uncertain. Germline lookup yields CDR1 SGHTA and CDR2 FQGNSA. The CDR3 has 13 amino acids. DNA for the CDR3: TGTGCCTGCAGCTTAGTTGATAACTATGGCTACACCTTC. Its protein is CACSLVDNYGYTF.

V and J are TRBV5-1 and TRBJ1-1; D uncertain. The CDR3 is 14 residues long. V lost 0 bases to trimming and J lost 3 bases, with 9 bases between them. CDR1 and CDR2 from the germline V gene are SGHRS and YFSETQ. The CDR3 spells CASSLAEGHTEAFF. As DNA, the CDR3 is TGCGCCAGCAGCTTGGCCGAGGGCCACACTGAAGCTTTCTTT.

This sequence joins TRBV2 and TRBJ2-3; 11 positions agree with TRBD2. CDR1 and CDR2 from the germline V gene are SNHLY and FYNNEI. The CDR3 has 15 amino acids. Trimming at V came to 7 bases and at J to 2 bases, leaving 5 bases not matched to a gene. CDR3 in amino acids: CASNLLAGDTDTQYF. DNA for the CDR3: TGTGCCAGCAACCTACTAGCGGGGGACACAGATACGCAGTATTTT.

This clone was counted between two and nine times. The chain links TRBV30 to TRBJ2-7; D possibly uses TRBD1 or TRBD2 (5 bases each). The CDR3 consists of 16 residues. Germline V gene data show CDR1 as GTSNPN and CDR2 as SVGIG (reference sequence). The V and J ends lost 5 bases and 3 bases respectively, with 23 bases between them. As DNA, the CDR3 is TGTGCCTGGGGACGCCGGGGCAGGGTTCTTAGCTACGAGCAGTACTTC. This encodes CAWGRRGRVLSYEQYF.

This rearrangement joins TRBV15 to TRBJ2-3; the D is unclear. The germline V gene encodes CDR1 LNHNV and CDR2 YYDKDF (reference sequence). Trimming took off 0 bases at V and 2 bases at J, with 9 bases between the two ends. The CDR3 is made up of 15 amino acids. The CDR3 sequence: CATSRDARYTDTQYF. CDR3 sequence (DNA): TGTGCCACCAGCAGAGATGCACGGTACACAGATACGCAGTATTTT.

The CDR3 nucleotides are TGTGCCAGCAGCCCAAGCTCTTGGGATGAGCAGTTCTTC. Amino acid sequence: CASSPSSWDEQFF. The chain combines TRBV6-5 with TRBJ2-1; the D is unclear. The V and J ends lost 6 bases and 8 bases respectively, with 14 bases between them. The CDR3 is made up of 13 amino acids. The germline V gene encodes CDR1 MNHEY and CDR2 SVGAGI.

The chain has TRBV7-2 and TRBJ2-7, with a possible D match to TRBD1 (6 bases). The ends were cut back, 5 bases at V and 7 bases at J, with 18 bases in the middle. Germline-derived CDR1 and CDR2 are SGHTA and FQGNSA. The CDR3 contains 14 residues. CDR3 sequence reads: CASSGGPVQGEQYF. DNA of the CDR3: TGTGCCAGCAGCGGAGGCCCGGTCCAGGGGGAGCAGTACTTC.

This sequence joins TRBV5-6 and TRBJ2-2; no clear D. V was pared by 2 bases and J by 4 bases, with 12 bases between. This CDR3 has 15 amino acids. The V gene's germline CDR1 is SGHDT and CDR2 YYEEEE. This chain's CDR3 is CASSFGPTSTGELFF. Written as DNA, the CDR3 is TGTGCCAGCAGCTTCGGTCCTACTTCCACCGGGGAGCTGTTTTTT.

This sequence joins TRBV4-1 and TRBJ2-5, with D possibly being TRBD2 (5 bases). The CDR3 consists of 15 residues. Germline V gene sequence: CDR1 MGHRA, CDR2 YSYEKL. The V and J ends lost 0 bases and 4 bases respectively, with 12 bases between them. CDR3 bases: TGCGCCAGCAGCCAAGATCACGGGAACCGAGAGACCCAGTACTTC. It specifies CASSQDHGNRETQYF.

CDR3 sequence (DNA): TGTGCCAGTAGTATTAGGAGAGATGGCTACACCTTC. This gives the protein CASSIRRDGYTF. V is TRBV19 and J is TRBJ1-2, with no clear D. The CDR3 is made up of 12 amino acids. The germline V gene encodes CDR1 LNHDA and CDR2 SQIVND (reference sequence). Trimming stripped 3 bases from V and 6 bases from J, with 8 bases between.

This clone was observed a single time. CDR3 nucleotide sequence: TGTGCCAGCAGCCAGCGGGCGCGGGAGACCCAGTACTTC. Its translation: CASSQRARETQYF. The chain combines TRBV6-5 with TRBJ2-5, with TRBD2 as a possible D gene (6 bases). The CDR3 runs 13 residues. Germline values: CDR1 MNHEY, CDR2 SVGAGI. Trimming pared 6 bases from V and 5 bases from J, leaving 13 bases between.

The CDR3 loop is CATSRVRTGSTEAFF. CDR3 coding DNA: TGTGCCACCAGCAGAGTACGGACAGGGAGCACTGAAGCTTTCTTT. This rearrangement joins TRBV15 to TRBJ1-1, with 8 bases fitting TRBD1. The trim removed 1 base at V and 4 bases at J, leaving 5 bases unmatched. The CDR3 spans 15 residues. Looked up from germline, CDR1 is LNHNV and CDR2 is YYDKDF (reference sequence).

V usage is TRBV7-9 and J usage is TRBJ1-1; D gene unclear. CDR1 and CDR2 (germline): SEHNR, FQNEAQ (reference sequence). Trimming removed 1 base from V and 1 base from J, with 7 bases in between. The CDR3 is 14 amino acids. DNA of the CDR3: TGTGCCAGCAGCTTAGGAGGGCCGAACACTGAAGCTTTCTTT. Amino acids: CASSLGGPNTEAFF.

This clone was found a few times. V and J are TRBV7-3 and TRBJ2-2, with D possibly TRBD1 on 6 matching bases. V lost 4 bases and J 4 bases, leaving 13 bases between the germline ends. CDR1 is SGHTA, CDR2 FQGTGA, per germline. The CDR3 is 15 residues long. This chain's CDR3 is CASSSFTGSTGELFF. The CDR3 DNA is TGTGCCAGCAGCTCCTTCACAGGGAGCACCGGGGAGCTGTTTTTT.

V gene TRBV27 combines with J gene TRBJ1-5; weak D call: TRBD1 (6 bases). V was cut by 0 bases and J by 0 bases, with 9 bases left in between. The CDR3 covers 16 residues. The germline CDR1 and CDR2 sequences are MNHEY and SMNVEV (reference sequence). The CDR3 DNA is TGTGCCAGCAGTTTATCGGGACAAAATAGCAATCAGCCCCAGCATTTT. Translated: CASSLSGQNSNQPQHF.

The chain is built from TRBV14 and TRBJ2-1, with D maybe TRBD1 (8 bases). Germline values: CDR1 SGHDN, CDR2 FVKESK. The CDR3 covers 17 residues. V lost 1 base to trimming and J lost 4 bases, with 17 bases between them. The DNA for the CDR3 is TGTGCCAGCAGCCAAGTTGGAAACAGGGGGGGATACAATGAGCAGTTCTTC. This translates into CASSQVGNRGGYNEQFF.